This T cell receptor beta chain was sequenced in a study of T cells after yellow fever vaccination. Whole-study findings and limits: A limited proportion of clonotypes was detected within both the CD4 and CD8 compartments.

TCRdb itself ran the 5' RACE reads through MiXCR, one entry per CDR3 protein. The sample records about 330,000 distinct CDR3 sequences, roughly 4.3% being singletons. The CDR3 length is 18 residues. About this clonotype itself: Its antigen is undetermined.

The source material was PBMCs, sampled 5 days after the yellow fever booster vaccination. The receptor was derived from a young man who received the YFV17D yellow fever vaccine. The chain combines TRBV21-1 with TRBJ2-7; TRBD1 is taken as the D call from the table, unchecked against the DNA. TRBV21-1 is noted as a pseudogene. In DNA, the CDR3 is TGTGCCAGCAGCAAAAAGTATTGGGGCAGGAGAGGCGCCTACGAGCAGTACGTC. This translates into CASSKKYWGRRGAYEQYV.